This entry concerns a single TCR beta chain. The data originate from a study of blood T cell repertoires in COVID-19. About the study: Samples came from the United States, Italy and Spain, spanning acute and convalescent COVID-19. PBMCs, B-cell-depleted T cells, or T cells provided the cDNA or gDNA that made up the material.

The germline V gene has CDR1 SGDLS and CDR2 YYNGEE. V lost 3 bases and J lost 5; bases outside the gene matches: 9. CDR3 length: 17 amino acids. Study processing details: It was from reference gene primer amplification that nucleated cell counts were estimated. Measured with immunoSEQ multiplex PCR; TCRdb has only the in-frame clones, and not every one. For V, J and clone size, that table is used; D and trimming come from the DNA. The sample includes more than 150,000 clones, roughly 86% of them seen just once. Seattle participants joined during active infection and were tracked over time. V usage is TRBV9 and J usage is TRBJ2-5; 14 positions match TRBD2. This clonotype was obtained from a man aged 55 to 70 with COVID-19, enrolled during active disease. Sequencing was carried out using peripheral blood. The CDR3 DNA reads as TGTGCCAGCAGCGATGGACTAGCGGGGGGTAGATCGGAGACCCAGTACTTC. Residues: CASSDGLAGGRSETQYF. Supplemented by reference TRBV9 and TRBJ2-5, the full variable domain reads DSGVTQTPKHLITATGQRVTLRCSPRSGDLSVYWYQQSLDQGLQFLIQYYNGEERAKGNILERFSAQQFPDLHSELNLSSLELGDSALYFCASSDGLAGGRSETQYFGPGTRLLVL.